This T cell receptor beta chain appears in the sequencing data of a study of Ad26.COV2.S vaccination and SARS-CoV-2 variants. This clone has only one observation. Trimming cost V 6 bases and J 4 bases, with 3 bases left between them. The germline V gene has CDR1 KGHDR and CDR2 SFDVKD. This CDR3 contains 11 residues. The treatment was: over 15 received Ad26.COV2.S at low or high dose, single or two shots; roughly 5 received placebo; per-sample allocation not given. Sampling happened 63 days after the first vaccine or placebo injection. TCRdb's table, derived via immunoSEQ multiplex PCR, lists solely in-frame clones and lacks some. The sample records fewer than 400,000 clones, approximately 91% being singletons.

Sample: peripheral blood, taken in a trial of Ad26.COV2.S vaccine versus placebo. This chain links TRBV24-1 with TRBJ1-3; D gene ambiguous. The clonotype was recovered from a person between 18 and 65 years old who received the Ad26.COV2.S COVID-19 vaccine or a placebo. CDR3 sequence (DNA): TGTGCCACCAGTCAGGGAAACACCATATATTTT. This gives the protein CATSQGNTIYF.